Each of the 12 T cell receptor beta chains below was sequenced from the same sample in a study of cytotoxic CD8 clonotypes in ibrutinib-treated CLL (dated by TCRdb to about 2021). Receptor libraries were prepared by the immunoSEQ multiplex PCR assay. This is the immuneACCESS table as TCRdb keeps it, with only in-frame sequences that have V and J called. A part of the clones is gone; compared with another copy, unresolved V genes explain less than half, and the rest is unexplained. The table for this sample lists fewer than 400,000 clones; around 66% of them were counted only once. 6% to 6.5% of the sample is taken by the ten largest. The source was PBMCs, collected after 36 months of ibrutinib treatment. The receptors stem from a human donor with chronic lymphocytic leukemia.

The chain employs TRBV5-1 and TRBJ2-3; possibly TRBD2 for D (6 bases). V was cut by 1 base and J by 6 bases, with 18 bases left in between. The CDR3 totals 16 residues. Germline CDR1 is SGHRS and CDR2 is YFSETQ. The CDR3 loop reads CASSLYMGSGRDTQYF. For the CDR3, the DNA is TGCGCCAGCAGCTTGTACATGGGCAGTGGGAGGGATACGCAGTATTTT.

The chain carries TRBV19 and TRBJ2-3; maybe TRBD2 (6 bases). This CDR3 comprises 16 residues. The germline V and J ends were trimmed by 6 bases and 0 bases, with 16 bases remaining between them. Germline assignment: CDR1 LNHDA and CDR2 SQIVND (reference sequence). The CDR3 reads CASSTPGLFSTDTQYF. CDR3 DNA: TGTGCCAGTAGCACCCCGGGACTGTTCAGCACAGATACGCAGTATTTT.

This clone was counted only a few times. The chain links TRBV4-1 to TRBJ1-5; D is uncertain. CDR1 is MGHRA, CDR2 YSYEKL, per germline. The length of the CDR3 is 15 residues. Trimming removed 4 bases from V and 0 bases from J, with 10 bases in between. CDR3 nucleotide sequence: TGCGCCAGCAGCCTGAGGACGGATAGCAATCAGCCCCAGCATTTT. It encodes CASSLRTDSNQPQHF.

The rearrangement uses TRBV6-5 and TRBJ2-1; D gene uncertain. Germline V gene data show CDR1 as MNHEY and CDR2 as SVGAGI. The CDR3 runs 13 residues. V lost 6 bases to trimming and J lost 2 bases, with 8 bases between them. DNA of the CDR3: TGTGCCAGCAGACGCGAGGCCTACAATGAGCAGTTCTTC. Translated, it gives CASRREAYNEQFF.

The CDR3 sequence is CASSFLRSPGPYNEQFF. CDR3 in DNA: TGTGCCAGCAGTTTCCTCAGATCCCCTGGCCCCTACAATGAGCAGTTCTTC. V gene TRBV27 combines with J gene TRBJ2-1; D is undetermined. This CDR3 has 17 amino acids. In germline, CDR1 is MNHEY, CDR2 SMNVEV (reference sequence). The V and J ends lost 3 bases and 2 bases respectively, with 17 bases between them.

The chain recombines TRBV13 with TRBJ2-7; D could derive from TRBD1 or TRBD2 (5 bases each). Trimming stripped 4 bases from V and 9 bases from J, with 13 bases between. The CDR3 covers 12 residues. The V gene's germline CDR1 is PRHDT and CDR2 FYEKMQ (reference sequence). CDR3 bases: TGTGCCAGCAGCTCGGGACCCCTCGGGCAGTACTTC. The encoded protein is CASSSGPLGQYF. The full variable domain, its missing parts supplied by reference TRBV13 and TRBJ2-7, is AAGVIQSPRHLIKEKRETATLKCYPIPRHDTVYWYQQGPGQDPQFLISFYEKMQSDKGSIPDRFSAQQFSDYHSELNMSSLELGDSALYFCASSSGPLGQYFGPGTRLTVT.

V and J are TRBV12-5 and TRBJ2-3; 9 bases are a match to TRBD2. Unmatched junction bases numbered 2, after V lost 8 bases and J lost 2 bases. This CDR3 has 13 residues. Germline loops: CDR1 LGHNT, CDR2 FRNRAP. The CDR3 protein is CASQRGVTDTQYF. Here the CDR3 DNA reads TGTGCTAGTCAGCGGGGGGTCACAGATACGCAGTATTTT.

The rearrangement links TRBV28 to TRBJ2-3; D is possibly TRBD1 (5 bases). Germline V CDR1 and CDR2: MDHEN, SYDVKM. Trimming stripped 5 bases from V and 0 bases from J, with 15 bases between. The CDR3 extends over 16 amino acids. CDR3 residues: CASSRVRASSTDTQYF. As DNA, the CDR3 is TGTGCCAGCAGTCGAGTCAGGGCCTCTAGCACAGATACGCAGTATTTT.

This chain joins TRBV5-4 and TRBJ2-6, with 9 bases aligning to TRBD1. V lost 2 bases to trimming and J lost 3 bases; unmatched junction nucleotides: 6. Germline CDR1 is SGHNT and CDR2 is YYREEE (reference sequence). There are 17 residues in the CDR3. The DNA of the CDR3 is TGTGCCAGCAGCTTAATGGACAGGGGAGTTGGGGCCAACGTCCTGACTTTC. It is translated as CASSLMDRGVGANVLTF.

The rearrangement links TRBV27 to TRBJ2-7; 11 bases map to TRBD1. CDR3 length: 14 amino acids. Germline assignment: CDR1 MNHEY and CDR2 SMNVEV (reference sequence). The V and J ends lost 7 bases and 4 bases, in that order; junction bases with no gene match: 6. The CDR3 reads CASTRTGGRYEQYF. In DNA form, the CDR3 reads TGTGCCAGCACTCGGACAGGGGGCCGATACGAGCAGTACTTC.

The rearrangement uses TRBV25-1 and TRBJ1-4, with D unresolved. The CDR3 length is 15 residues. The ends were cut back, 5 bases at V and 8 bases at J, with 18 bases in the middle. CDR1 and CDR2 from the germline V gene are MGHDK and SYGVNS. The CDR3 DNA reads TGTGCCAGCAGTACCCAGGTGATTCGAAGGGAAAAACTGTTTTTT. This sequence encodes CASSTQVIRREKLFF.

The genes are TRBV28 and TRBJ2-5, with 8 bases that match TRBD2. The CDR3 contains 16 residues. Germline CDR1 and CDR2: MDHEN and SYDVKM. J gave up 4 bases and V 4 bases, and 11 bases lay outside the gene matches. The DNA for the CDR3 is TGTGCCAGCAGTTCCCCCGGGACTAGTGAGGGAGAGACCCAGTACTTC. Translated, it gives CASSSPGTSEGETQYF. Full variable domain (rest looked up from reference TRBV28 and TRBJ2-5): DVKVTQSSRYLVKRTGEKVFLECVQDMDHENMFWYRQDPGLGLRLIYFSYDVKMKEKGDIPEGYSVSREKKERFSLILESASTNQTSMYLCASSSPGTSEGETQYFGPGTRLLVL.